These T cell receptor beta chains were read from a single sample in a study of regulatory and conventional T cells in RAG deficiency. Libraries were prepared by immunoSEQ multiplex PCR; TCRdb keeps only in-frame clonotypes and omits some of them. The sample contains 25,000 to 35,000 clones, 90% to 95% of which appear only once. The sample was also reused in another study, on regulatory T cells.

Material for sequencing was CD25- CD4+ T cells sorted from blood. These receptors were taken from a human donor in good health. CDR3s include the opening cysteine and the closing phenylalanine or tryptophan. Fields, in order: J gene, V gene, CDR3 protein.

j_gene: TRBJ2-4; v_gene: TRBV14; CDR3aa: CASSLGWRDIQYF
j_gene: TRBJ2-2; v_gene: TRBV30; CDR3aa: CAWNRLAGGPGELFF
j_gene: TRBJ2-7; v_gene: TRBV7-6; CDR3aa: CASSSGTSYEQYF
j_gene: TRBJ1-2; v_gene: TRBV2; CDR3aa: CASSDTQGYSNYGYTF
j_gene: TRBJ1-4; v_gene: TRBV4-1; CDR3aa: CASSQGRGSTNEKLFF
j_gene: TRBJ1-4; v_gene: TRBV2; CDR3aa: CASSRTGGSNEKLFF
j_gene: TRBJ1-1; v_gene: TRBV14; CDR3aa: CASSSTANTEAFF
j_gene: TRBJ2-1; v_gene: TRBV28; CDR3aa: CASSRNEQFF
j_gene: TRBJ2-7; v_gene: TRBV5-1; CDR3aa: CASSLQGGRGNEQYF
j_gene: TRBJ1-5; v_gene: TRBV2; CDR3aa: CASSVLGGQASNQPQHF
j_gene: TRBJ1-5; v_gene: TRBV11-2; CDR3aa: CASSARGYSNQPQHF
j_gene: TRBJ1-5; v_gene: TRBV30; CDR3aa: CAWKIAGGTSGPQHF
j_gene: TRBJ1-6; v_gene: TRBV11-2; CDR3aa: CASEATGQYSPLHF
j_gene: TRBJ2-5; v_gene: TRBV30; CDR3aa: CAWSVEGRGAETQYF
j_gene: TRBJ1-5; v_gene: TRBV30; CDR3aa: CAWSVPQGRGNQPQHF
j_gene: TRBJ1-4; v_gene: TRBV5-1; CDR3aa: CASRGIGQGHEKLFF
j_gene: TRBJ2-7; v_gene: TRBV4-1; CDR3aa: CASSRDLAARVYEQYF
j_gene: TRBJ1-4; v_gene: TRBV6-5; CDR3aa: CASSKGGGEEKLFF
j_gene: TRBJ2-7; v_gene: TRBV19; CDR3aa: CASSRRDRGTYEQYF
j_gene: TRBJ2-1; v_gene: TRBV6-1; CDR3aa: CASQGGLAGSNEQFF
j_gene: TRBJ1-1; v_gene: TRBV9; CDR3aa: CASSANPHRGTEAFF
j_gene: TRBJ2-5; v_gene: TRBV5-1; CDR3aa: CASSLGGTYQETQYF
j_gene: TRBJ2-4; v_gene: TRBV6-5; CDR3aa: CASRFTGTANIQYF
j_gene: TRBJ1-2; v_gene: TRBV18; CDR3aa: CASSHGQAGEGGYTF
j_gene: TRBJ2-3; v_gene: TRBV7-3; CDR3aa: CASSPRLGGSDTQYF
j_gene: TRBJ2-7; v_gene: TRBV5-5; CDR3aa: CASRTTERSSYEQYF
j_gene: TRBJ2-7; v_gene: TRBV20-1; CDR3aa: CSAPLSYEQYF
j_gene: TRBJ2-7; v_gene: TRBV6-1; CDR3aa: CASSEEVGARGYEQYF
j_gene: TRBJ1-6; v_gene: TRBV7-6; CDR3aa: CASSSQGRGNSPLHF
j_gene: TRBJ2-2; v_gene: TRBV2; CDR3aa: CASVRVVNTGELFF
j_gene: TRBJ1-5; v_gene: TRBV28; CDR3aa: CASSLTESSPYQPQHF
j_gene: TRBJ1-2; v_gene: TRBV28; CDR3aa: CASSFDEDYGYTF
j_gene: TRBJ2-3; v_gene: TRBV7-3; CDR3aa: CASSARTSTDTQYF
j_gene: TRBJ2-3; v_gene: TRBV7-6; CDR3aa: CASSLRLPTDTQYF
j_gene: TRBJ1-6; v_gene: TRBV19; CDR3aa: CASTVDRGQSPLHF
j_gene: TRBJ1-2; v_gene: TRBV30; CDR3aa: CALDRGDYGYTF
j_gene: TRBJ2-7; v_gene: TRBV14; CDR3aa: CASSQLTGGFYEQYF
j_gene: TRBJ2-3; v_gene: TRBV7-9; CDR3aa: CASSPRTSPLTDTQYF
j_gene: TRBJ2-3; v_gene: TRBV5-8; CDR3aa: CASSPEMVRGTDTQYF